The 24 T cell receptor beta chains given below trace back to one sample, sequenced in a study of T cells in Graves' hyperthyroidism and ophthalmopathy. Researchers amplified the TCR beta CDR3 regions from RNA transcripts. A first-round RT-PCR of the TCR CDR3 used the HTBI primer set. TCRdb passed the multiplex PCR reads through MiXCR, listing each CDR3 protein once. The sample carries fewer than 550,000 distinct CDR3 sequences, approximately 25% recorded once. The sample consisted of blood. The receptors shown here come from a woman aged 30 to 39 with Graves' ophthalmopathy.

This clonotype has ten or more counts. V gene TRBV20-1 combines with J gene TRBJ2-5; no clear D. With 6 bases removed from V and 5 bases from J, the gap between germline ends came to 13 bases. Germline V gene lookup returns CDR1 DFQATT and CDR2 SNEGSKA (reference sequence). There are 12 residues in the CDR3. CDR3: CSAQTSGETQYF. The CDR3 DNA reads TGCAGTGCGCAAACATCTGGGGAGACCCAGTACTTC.

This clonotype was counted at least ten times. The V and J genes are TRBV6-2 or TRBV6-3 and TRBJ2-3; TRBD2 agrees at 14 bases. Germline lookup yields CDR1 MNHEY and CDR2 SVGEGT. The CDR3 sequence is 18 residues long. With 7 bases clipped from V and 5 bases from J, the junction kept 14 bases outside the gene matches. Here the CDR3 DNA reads TGTGCCAGCATCAAAAGACTAGCGGGGGGGCCCGGTGTAGATACGCAGTATTTT. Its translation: CASIKRLAGGPGVDTQYF.

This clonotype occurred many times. CDR3 bases: TGTGCCAGCAGTGAAATGGCAGGAGCACAAGAGACCCAGTACTTC. Protein: CASSEMAGAQETQYF. The gene calls are TRBV6-1 and TRBJ2-5, with D hard to call. The length of the CDR3 is 15 residues. Trimming removed 2 bases at V and 2 bases at J, with 12 bases between. Germline assignment: CDR1 MNHNS and CDR2 SASEGT.

The CDR3 here is CASTTWDSSYEQYF. In DNA form, the CDR3 reads TGTGCCAGCACCACCTGGGACAGTTCCTACGAGCAGTACTTC. This chain uses TRBV6-2 or TRBV6-3 with TRBJ2-7; 7 nucleotides line up with TRBD1. The CDR3 sequence is 14 residues long. The germline V gene encodes CDR1 MNHEY and CDR2 SVGEGT. The V gene end was trimmed by 7 bases and the J gene end by 1 base; junction bases not matched to a gene: 7.

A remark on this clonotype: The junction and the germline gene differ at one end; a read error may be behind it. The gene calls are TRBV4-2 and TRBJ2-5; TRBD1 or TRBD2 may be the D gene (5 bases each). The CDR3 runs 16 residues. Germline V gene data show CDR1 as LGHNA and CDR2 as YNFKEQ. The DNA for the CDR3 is TGTGCCAGAAGCCCCTTTTCACTAGGGGAAAAAGAGACCCAGTACTTC. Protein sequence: CARSPFSLGEKETQYF.

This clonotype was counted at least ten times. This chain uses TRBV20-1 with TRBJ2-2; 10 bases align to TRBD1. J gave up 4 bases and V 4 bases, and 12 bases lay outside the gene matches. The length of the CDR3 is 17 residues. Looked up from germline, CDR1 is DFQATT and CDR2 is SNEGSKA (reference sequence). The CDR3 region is CSAIRAGQGSGTGELFF. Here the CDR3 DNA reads TGCAGTGCTATTCGAGCGGGACAGGGGTCGGGCACCGGGGAGCTGTTTTTT.

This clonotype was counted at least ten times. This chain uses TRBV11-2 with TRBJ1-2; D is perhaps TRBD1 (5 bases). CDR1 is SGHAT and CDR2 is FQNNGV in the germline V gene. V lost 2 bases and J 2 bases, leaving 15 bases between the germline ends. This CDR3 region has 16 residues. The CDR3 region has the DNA TGTGCCAGCAGCTTAAGCCCGGGGGTTATGAACTATGGCTACACCTTC. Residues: CASSLSPGVMNYGYTF.

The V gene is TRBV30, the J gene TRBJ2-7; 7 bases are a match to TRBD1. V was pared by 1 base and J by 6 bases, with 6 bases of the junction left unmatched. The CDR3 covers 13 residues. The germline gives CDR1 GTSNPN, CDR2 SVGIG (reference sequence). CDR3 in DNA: TGTGCCTGGAGTGCAACAGGGGTGAGCGAGCAGTACTTC. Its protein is CAWSATGVSEQYF.

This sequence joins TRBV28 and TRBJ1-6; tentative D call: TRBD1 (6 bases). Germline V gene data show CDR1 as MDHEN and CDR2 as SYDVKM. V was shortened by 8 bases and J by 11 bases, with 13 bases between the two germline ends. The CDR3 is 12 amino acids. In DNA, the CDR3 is TGTGCCAGCTCCCGAGGGGGAACACCCCTCCACTTT. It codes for CASSRGGTPLHF.

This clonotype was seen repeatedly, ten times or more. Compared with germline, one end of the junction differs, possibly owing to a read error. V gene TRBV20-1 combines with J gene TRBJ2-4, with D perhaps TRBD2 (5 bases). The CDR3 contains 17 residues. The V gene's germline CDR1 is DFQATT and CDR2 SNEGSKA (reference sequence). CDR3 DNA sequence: TGCAGTGCCAGAGCGGTTAGTCTCGTTATCGCCAAAAACATTCAGTACTTC. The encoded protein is CSARAVSLVIAKNIQYF.

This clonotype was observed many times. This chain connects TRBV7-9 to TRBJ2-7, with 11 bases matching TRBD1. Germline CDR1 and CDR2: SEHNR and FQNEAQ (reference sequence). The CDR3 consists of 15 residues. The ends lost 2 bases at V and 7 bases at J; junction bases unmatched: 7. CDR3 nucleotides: TGTGCCAGCAGCTTATGGACAGGGGGCAGGCGGGAGCAGTACTTC. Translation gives CASSLWTGGRREQYF.

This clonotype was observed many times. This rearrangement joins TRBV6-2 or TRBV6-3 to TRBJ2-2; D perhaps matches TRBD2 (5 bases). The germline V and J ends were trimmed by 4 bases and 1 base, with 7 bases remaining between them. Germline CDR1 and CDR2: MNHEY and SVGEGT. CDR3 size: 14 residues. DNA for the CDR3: TGTGCCAGCAGTTCGGCGGGGAACACCGGGGAGCTGTTTTTT. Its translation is CASSSAGNTGELFF.

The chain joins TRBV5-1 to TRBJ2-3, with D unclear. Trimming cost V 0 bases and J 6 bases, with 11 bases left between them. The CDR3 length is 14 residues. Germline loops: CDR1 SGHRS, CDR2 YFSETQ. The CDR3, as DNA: TGCGCCAGCAGCTTGGTGGCGCAAGGGGATACGCAGTATTTT. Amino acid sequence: CASSLVAQGDTQYF.

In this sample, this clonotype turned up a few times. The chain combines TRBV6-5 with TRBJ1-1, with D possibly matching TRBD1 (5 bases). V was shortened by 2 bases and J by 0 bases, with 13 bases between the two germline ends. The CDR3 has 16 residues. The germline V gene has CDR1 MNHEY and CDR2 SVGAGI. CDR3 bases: TGTGCCAGCAGTTACCGGTTCGACAGCCTGAACACTGAAGCTTTCTTT. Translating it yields CASSYRFDSLNTEAFF.

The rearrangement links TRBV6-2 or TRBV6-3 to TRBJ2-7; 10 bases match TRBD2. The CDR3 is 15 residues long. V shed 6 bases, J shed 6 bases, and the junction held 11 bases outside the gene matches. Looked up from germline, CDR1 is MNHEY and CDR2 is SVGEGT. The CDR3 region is CASRTSLAGVSEQYF. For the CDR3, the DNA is TGTGCCAGCAGGACCTCGCTAGCGGGAGTTTCCGAGCAGTACTTC.

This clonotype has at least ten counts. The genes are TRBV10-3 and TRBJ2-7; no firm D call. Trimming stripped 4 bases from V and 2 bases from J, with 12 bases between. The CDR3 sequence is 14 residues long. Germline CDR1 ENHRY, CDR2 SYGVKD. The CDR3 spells CAISVGGAPYEQYF. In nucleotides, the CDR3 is TGTGCCATCAGTGTGGGTGGCGCCCCCTACGAGCAGTACTTC.

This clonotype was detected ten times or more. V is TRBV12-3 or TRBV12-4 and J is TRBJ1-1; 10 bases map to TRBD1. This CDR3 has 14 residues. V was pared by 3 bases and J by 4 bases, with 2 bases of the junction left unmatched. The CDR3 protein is CASSLTGGFTEAFF. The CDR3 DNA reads TGTGCCAGCAGTTTGACAGGGGGCTTCACTGAAGCTTTCTTT.

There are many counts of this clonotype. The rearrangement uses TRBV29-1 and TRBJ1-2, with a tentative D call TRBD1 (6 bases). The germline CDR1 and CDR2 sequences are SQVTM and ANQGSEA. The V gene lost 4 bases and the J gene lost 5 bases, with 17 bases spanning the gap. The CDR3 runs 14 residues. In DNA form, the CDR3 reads TGCAGCGTTGGAGGAGAACAGGGAGGTTATGGCTACACCTTC. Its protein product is CSVGGEQGGYGYTF.

As DNA, the CDR3 is TGCAGTGCTAGAGTGGGGAGCGGGAGGAGCTACGAGCAGTACTTC. Translated: CSARVGSGRSYEQYF. The genes are TRBV20-1 and TRBJ2-7, with 9 bases aligning to TRBD2. J gave up 3 bases and V 1 base, and 7 bases lay outside the gene matches. Germline values: CDR1 DFQATT, CDR2 SNEGSKA (reference sequence). This CDR3 is built from 15 residues.

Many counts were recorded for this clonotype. CDR3 bases: TGTGCCAGCAGCCGAGGAAGTGACAATCAGCCCCAGCATTTT. Translation: CASSRGSDNQPQHF. The rearrangement links TRBV7-9 to TRBJ1-5; D is undetermined. V gave up 5 bases and J gave up 3 bases, with 11 bases separating them. The CDR3 sequence is 14 residues long. CDR1 and CDR2 (germline): SEHNR, FQNEAQ (reference sequence).

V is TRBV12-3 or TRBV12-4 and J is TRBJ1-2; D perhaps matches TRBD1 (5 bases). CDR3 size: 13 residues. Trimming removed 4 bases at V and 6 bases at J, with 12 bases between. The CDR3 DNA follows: TGTGCCAGCAGTTGGGGACGTCAGGATGGCTACACCTTC. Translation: CASSWGRQDGYTF.

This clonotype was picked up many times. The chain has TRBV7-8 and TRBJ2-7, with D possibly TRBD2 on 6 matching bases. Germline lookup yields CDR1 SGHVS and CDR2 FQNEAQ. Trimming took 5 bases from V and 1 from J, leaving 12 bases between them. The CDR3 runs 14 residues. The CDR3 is CASSNPGLSYEQYF. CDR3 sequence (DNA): TGTGCCAGCAGCAACCCGGGACTTTCCTACGAGCAGTACTTC.

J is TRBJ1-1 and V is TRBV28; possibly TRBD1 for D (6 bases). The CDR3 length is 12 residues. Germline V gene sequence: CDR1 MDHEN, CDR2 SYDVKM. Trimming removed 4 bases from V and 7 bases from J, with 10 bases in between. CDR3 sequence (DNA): TGTGCCAGCAGTTACAGGGTTAGTGAAGCTTTCTTT. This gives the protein CASSYRVSEAFF.

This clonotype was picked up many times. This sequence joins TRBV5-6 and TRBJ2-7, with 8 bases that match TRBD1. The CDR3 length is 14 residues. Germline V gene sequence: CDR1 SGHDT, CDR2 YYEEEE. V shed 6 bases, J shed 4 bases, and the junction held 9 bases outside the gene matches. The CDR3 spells CASNRGASGYEQYF. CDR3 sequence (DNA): TGTGCCAGCAACAGGGGGGCCAGCGGGTACGAGCAGTACTTC.